This TCR beta chain was captured by sequencing in a study of control samples from healthy donors and cancer patients (TCRdb year 2020). From its cysteine to its phenylalanine, the CDR3 spans 16 amino acids. The CDR3 DNA has 48 bases and is translated from base 1. CDR1 and CDR2 were assigned from the germline V gene (reference sequence) as WNHNN and SYGVQD. Trimming removed 3 bases from V and 3 bases from J; the gene matches leave 10 bases unexplained. Library preparation used the immunoSEQ multiplex PCR assay. TCRdb retrieved this table from immuneACCESS and kept in-frame rearrangements only. Not all clones are present; in checked studies, unresolved V genes account for under half, and no reason is known for the remainder. This sample's listing comprises about 190,000 clones. The ten largest clonotypes hold around 2% of the sample. On this clone: No cognate antigen has been identified for it.

This TCR was recovered from a woman in her twenties or thirties in good health. Sequencing used blood. This receptor chain uses TRBV10-1 and TRBJ2-7; 8 bases in the middle match TRBD1. CDR3 protein: CASSDPRGHNRYEQYF. The nucleotides are TGCGCCAGCAGTGACCCCAGGGGGCATAATCGCTACGAGCAGTACTTC.